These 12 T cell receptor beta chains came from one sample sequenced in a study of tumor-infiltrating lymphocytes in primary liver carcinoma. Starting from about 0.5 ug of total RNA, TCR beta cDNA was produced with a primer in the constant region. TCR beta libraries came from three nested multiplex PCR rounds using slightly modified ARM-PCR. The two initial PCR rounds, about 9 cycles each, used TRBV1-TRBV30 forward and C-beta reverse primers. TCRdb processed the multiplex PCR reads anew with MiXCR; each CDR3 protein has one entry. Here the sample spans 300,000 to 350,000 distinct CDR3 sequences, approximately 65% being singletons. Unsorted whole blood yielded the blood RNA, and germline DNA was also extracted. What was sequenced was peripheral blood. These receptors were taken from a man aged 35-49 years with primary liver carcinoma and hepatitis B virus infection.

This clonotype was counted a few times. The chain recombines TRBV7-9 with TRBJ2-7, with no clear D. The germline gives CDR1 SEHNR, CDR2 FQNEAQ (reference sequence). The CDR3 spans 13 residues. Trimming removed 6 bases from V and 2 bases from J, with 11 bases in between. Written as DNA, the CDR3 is TGTGCCAGCAGACCTGGACGGACCTACGAGCAGTACTTC. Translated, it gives CASRPGRTYEQYF.

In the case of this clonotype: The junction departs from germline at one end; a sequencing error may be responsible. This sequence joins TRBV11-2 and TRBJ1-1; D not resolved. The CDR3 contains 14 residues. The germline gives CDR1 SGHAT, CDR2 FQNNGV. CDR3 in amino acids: CAISLAMMNTKAFF. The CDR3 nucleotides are TGTGCCATCAGCTTAGCGATGATGAACACTAAAGCTTTCTTT.

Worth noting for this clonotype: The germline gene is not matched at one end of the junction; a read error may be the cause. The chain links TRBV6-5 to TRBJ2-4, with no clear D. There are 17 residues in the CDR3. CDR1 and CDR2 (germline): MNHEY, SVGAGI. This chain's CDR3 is CASSYLGFQRDKNIHYF. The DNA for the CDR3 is TGTGCCAGCAGCTATCTCGGTTTTCAGCGAGACAAAAACATTCACTACTTC.

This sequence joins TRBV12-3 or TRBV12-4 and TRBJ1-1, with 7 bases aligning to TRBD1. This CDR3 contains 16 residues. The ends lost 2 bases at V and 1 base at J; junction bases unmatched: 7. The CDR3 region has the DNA TGTGCCAGCAGTTTAAGGGCAGGGGGTGGGAACACTGAAGCTTTCTTT. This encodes CASSLRAGGGNTEAFF.

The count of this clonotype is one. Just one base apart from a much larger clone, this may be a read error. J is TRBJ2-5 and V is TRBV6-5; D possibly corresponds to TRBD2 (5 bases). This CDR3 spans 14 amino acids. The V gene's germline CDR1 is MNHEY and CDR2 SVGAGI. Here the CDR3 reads CTSRYFRGAETQYF. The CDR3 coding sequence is TGTACCAGCAGATACTTCCGGGGTGCGGAGACCCAGTACTTC.

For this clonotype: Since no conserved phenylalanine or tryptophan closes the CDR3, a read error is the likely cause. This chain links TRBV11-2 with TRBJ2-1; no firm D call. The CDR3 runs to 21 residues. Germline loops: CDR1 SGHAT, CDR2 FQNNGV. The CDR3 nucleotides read TGTGCCAACAGCTTAGCTACATCCCATCATCGGCGGAAGAGCTCCTACAATGAGCAGTTCTTG. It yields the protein CANSLATSHHRRKSSYNEQFL.

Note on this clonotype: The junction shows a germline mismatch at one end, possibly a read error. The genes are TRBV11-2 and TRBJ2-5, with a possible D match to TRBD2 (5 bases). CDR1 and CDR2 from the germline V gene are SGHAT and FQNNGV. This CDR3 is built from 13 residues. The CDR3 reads CASSSDWGETQHF. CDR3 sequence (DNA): TGTGCCAGCAGCTCCGACTGGGGAGAGACCCAGCACTTC.

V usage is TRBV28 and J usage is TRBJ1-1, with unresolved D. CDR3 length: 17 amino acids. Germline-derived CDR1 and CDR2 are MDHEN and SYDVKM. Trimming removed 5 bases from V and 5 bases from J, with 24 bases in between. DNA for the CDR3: TGTGCCAGCAGTACAATAGGACCCTGGCATAGAGGGACTGAAGCTTTCTTT. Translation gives CASSTIGPWHRGTEAFF. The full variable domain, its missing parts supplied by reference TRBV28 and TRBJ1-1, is DVKVTQSSRYLVKRTGEKVFLECVQDMDHENMFWYRQDPGLGLRLIYFSYDVKMKEKGDIPEGYSVSREKKERFSLILESASTNQTSMYLCASSTIGPWHRGTEAFFGQGTRLTVV.

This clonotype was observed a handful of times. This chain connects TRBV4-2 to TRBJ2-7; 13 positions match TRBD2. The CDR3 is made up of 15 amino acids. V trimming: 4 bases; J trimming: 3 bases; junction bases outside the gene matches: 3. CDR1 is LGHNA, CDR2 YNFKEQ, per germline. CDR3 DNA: TGTGCCAGCAGCCCCGGACTAGCGGGAGTCTACGAGCAGTACTTC. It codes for CASSPGLAGVYEQYF.

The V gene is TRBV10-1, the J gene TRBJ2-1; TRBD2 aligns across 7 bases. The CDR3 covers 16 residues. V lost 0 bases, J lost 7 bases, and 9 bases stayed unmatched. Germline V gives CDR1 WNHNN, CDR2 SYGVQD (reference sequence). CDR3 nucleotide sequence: TGCGCCAGCAGTGAGTCCACAGTGGGAGGGCCTAATGAGCAGTTCTTC. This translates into CASSESTVGGPNEQFF.

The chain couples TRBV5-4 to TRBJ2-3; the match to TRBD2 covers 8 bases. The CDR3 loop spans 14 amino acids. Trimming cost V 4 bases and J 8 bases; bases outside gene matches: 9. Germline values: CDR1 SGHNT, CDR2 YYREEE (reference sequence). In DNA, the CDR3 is TGTGCCAGCAGCCTGGGGACTAGTCGGAGTACGCAGTATTTT. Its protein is CASSLGTSRSTQYF.

CDR3 in amino acids: CASSFQVLFNEKLFF. CDR3 nucleotides: TGTGCCAGCAGCTTCCAGGTGCTTTTTAATGAAAAACTGTTTTTT. The V gene is TRBV11-2, the J gene TRBJ1-4; D gene uncertain. V was clipped by 3 bases and J by 4 bases, with 12 bases between them. Germline V gives CDR1 SGHAT, CDR2 FQNNGV. The CDR3 loop spans 15 amino acids.